This T cell receptor (beta chain) was observed in a study of blood T cells in healthy people across ages. Study-wide findings and caveats: Investigators treated diversity estimates from one million T cells as underestimates.

Sample-barcoded 5' priming and a J-beta primer mix drove a second PCR of about 7 to 11 cycles. Via MiXCR, TCRdb re-called the 5' RACE reads, giving one row per CDR3 protein. The sample holds 1.5 million to 2 million distinct CDR3 sequences, roughly 49% seen once. Germline V gene lookup returns CDR1 SGHRS and CDR2 YFSETQ. This CDR3 comprises 14 residues. V lost 0 bases and J 4 bases, leaving 8 bases between the germline ends. This clonotype was recorded a few times. The antigen remains undetermined. The chain carries TRBV5-1 and TRBJ2-1; D is undetermined. The clonotype comes from a woman between 40 and 50 years old in good health. Sequencing used blood. CDR3 in amino acids: CASSLVSIYNEQFF. DNA for the CDR3: TGCGCCAGCAGCTTGGTCTCCATTTACAATGAGCAGTTCTTC.